This TCR beta chain appears in the sequencing data of a study of blood T cells in healthy people across ages. A second PCR, run for about 7 to 11 cycles, used a sample-barcoded 5' primer plus a J-beta primer mix. TCRdb independently ran MiXCR on the 5' RACE reads; one entry per CDR3 protein. The data contain around 1,900,000 distinct CDR3 sequences, about two fifths of them singletons. The germline V gene has CDR1 MNHEY and CDR2 SMNVEV (reference sequence). This CDR3 is 15 amino acids long. Between the trimmed V and J ends, which lost 3 bases and 4 bases, there was a span of 12 bases. This sequence was found in a human donor in good health. This chain uses TRBV27 with TRBJ2-2; weak D call: TRBD1 (6 bases). Sequencing used blood. The CDR3 reads CASSFRGLGTGELFF. The DNA for the CDR3 is TGTGCCAGCAGTTTCAGGGGCCTGGGCACCGGGGAGCTGTTTTTT.